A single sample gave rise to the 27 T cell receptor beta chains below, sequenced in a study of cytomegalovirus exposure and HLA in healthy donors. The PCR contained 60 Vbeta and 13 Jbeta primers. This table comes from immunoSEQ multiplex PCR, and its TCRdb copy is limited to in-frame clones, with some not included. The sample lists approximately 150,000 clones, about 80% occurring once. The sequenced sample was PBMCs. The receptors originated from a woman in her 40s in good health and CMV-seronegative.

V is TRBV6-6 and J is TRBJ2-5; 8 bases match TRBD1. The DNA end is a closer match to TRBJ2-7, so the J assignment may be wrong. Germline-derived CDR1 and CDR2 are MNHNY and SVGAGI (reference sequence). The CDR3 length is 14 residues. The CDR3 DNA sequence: TGTGCCAGCAGTCTCCAGGGGGCTTACTACGAGCAGTACTTC. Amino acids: CASSLQGAYYEQYF.

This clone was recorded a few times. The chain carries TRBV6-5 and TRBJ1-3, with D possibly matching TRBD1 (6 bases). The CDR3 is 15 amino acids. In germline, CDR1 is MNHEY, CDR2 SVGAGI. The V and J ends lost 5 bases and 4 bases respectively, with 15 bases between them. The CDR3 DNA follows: TGTGCCAGCAGTCGAAACTCGGACAGCGGAAACACCATATATTTT. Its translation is CASSRNSDSGNTIYF.

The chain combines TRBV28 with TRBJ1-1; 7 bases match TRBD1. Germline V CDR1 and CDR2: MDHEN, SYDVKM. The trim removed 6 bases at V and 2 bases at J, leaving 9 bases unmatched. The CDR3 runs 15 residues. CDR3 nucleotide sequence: TGTGCCAGCAGATCTGGACAGGCAACTAACACTGAAGCTTTCTTT. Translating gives CASRSGQATNTEAFF.

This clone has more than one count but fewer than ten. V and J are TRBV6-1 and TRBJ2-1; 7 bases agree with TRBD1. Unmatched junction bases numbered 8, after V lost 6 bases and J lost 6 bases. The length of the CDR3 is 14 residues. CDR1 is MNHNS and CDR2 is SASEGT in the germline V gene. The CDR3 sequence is CASRGTGVSNEQFF. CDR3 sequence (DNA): TGTGCCAGCAGGGGAACAGGGGTCAGCAATGAGCAGTTCTTC.

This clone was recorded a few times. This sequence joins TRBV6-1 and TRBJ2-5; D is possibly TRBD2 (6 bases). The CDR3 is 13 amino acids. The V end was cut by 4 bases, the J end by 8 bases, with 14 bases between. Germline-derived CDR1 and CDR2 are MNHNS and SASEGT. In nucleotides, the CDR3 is TGTGCCAGCAGTGGGGGGACTCGAACCACCCAGTACTTC. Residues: CASSGGTRTTQYF.

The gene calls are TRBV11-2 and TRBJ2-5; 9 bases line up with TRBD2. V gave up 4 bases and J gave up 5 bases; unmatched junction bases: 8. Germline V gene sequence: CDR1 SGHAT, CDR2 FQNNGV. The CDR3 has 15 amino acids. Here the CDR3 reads CASSSRLAGVETQYF. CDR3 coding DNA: TGTGCCAGCAGCTCCCGGTTAGCGGGAGTTGAGACCCAGTACTTC.

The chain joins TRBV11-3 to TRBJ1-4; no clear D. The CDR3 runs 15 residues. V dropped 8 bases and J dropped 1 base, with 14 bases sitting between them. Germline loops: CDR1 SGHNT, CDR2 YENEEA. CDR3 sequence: CASRWTGRTNEKLFF. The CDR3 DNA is TGTGCCAGCCGCTGGACGGGAAGAACTAATGAAAAACTGTTTTTT.

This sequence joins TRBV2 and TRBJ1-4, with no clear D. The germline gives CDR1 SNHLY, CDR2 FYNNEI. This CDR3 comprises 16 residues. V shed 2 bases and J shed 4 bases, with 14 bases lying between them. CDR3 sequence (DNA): TGTGCCAGCAGTGAACCCACGGTCCTAATTAATGAAAAACTGTTTTTT. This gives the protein CASSEPTVLINEKLFF. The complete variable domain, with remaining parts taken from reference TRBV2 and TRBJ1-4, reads EPEVTQTPSHQVTQMGQEVILRCVPISNHLYFYWYRQILGQKVEFLVSFYNNEISEKSEIFDDQFSVERPDGSNFTLKIRSTKLEDSAMYFCASSEPTVLINEKLFFGSGTQLSVL.

CDR3 nucleotide sequence: TGTGCCAGCAGCCCACGCGTAACAGCTCCCTACAATGAGCAGTTCTTC. This sequence encodes CASSPRVTAPYNEQFF. The V gene is TRBV5-8, the J gene TRBJ2-1; D gene ambiguous. CDR3 size: 16 residues. V dropped 4 bases and J dropped 2 bases, with 16 bases sitting between them. From germline, CDR1 is SGHTS and CDR2 YDEGEE.

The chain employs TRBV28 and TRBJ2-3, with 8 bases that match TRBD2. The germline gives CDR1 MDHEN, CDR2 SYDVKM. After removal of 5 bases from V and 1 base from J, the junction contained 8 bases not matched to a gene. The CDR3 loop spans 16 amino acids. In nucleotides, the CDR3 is TGTGCCAGCAGTCTTACCCCGGGAGGGGGCACAGATACGCAGTATTTT. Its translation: CASSLTPGGGTDTQYF.

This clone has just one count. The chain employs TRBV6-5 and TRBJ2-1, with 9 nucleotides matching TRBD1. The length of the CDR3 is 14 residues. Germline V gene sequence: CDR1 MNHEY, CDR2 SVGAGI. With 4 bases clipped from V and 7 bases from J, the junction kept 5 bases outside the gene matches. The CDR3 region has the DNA TGTGCCAGCAGTTGGACAGGGGTTTCGAATGAGCAGTTCTTC. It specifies CASSWTGVSNEQFF.

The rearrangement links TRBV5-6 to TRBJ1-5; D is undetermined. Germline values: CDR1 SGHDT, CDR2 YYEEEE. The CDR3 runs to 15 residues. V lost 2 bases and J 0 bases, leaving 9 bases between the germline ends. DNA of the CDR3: TGTGCCAGCAGCTTCGAGGCTTATAGCAATCAGCCCCAGCATTTT. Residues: CASSFEAYSNQPQHF.

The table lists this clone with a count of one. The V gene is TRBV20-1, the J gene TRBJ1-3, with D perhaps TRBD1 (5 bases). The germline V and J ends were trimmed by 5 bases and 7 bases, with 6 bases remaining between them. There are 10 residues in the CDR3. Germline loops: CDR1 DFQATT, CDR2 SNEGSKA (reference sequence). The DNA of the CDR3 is TGCAGTGCTCGGGGGAACACCATATATTTT. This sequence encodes CSARGNTIYF.

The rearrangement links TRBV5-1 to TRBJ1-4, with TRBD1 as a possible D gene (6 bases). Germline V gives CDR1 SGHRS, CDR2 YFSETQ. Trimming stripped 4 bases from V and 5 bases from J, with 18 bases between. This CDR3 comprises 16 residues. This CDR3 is CASSRLGQPPNEKLFF. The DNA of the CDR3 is TGCGCCAGCAGCCGTCTCGGACAGCCTCCAAATGAAAAACTGTTTTTT.

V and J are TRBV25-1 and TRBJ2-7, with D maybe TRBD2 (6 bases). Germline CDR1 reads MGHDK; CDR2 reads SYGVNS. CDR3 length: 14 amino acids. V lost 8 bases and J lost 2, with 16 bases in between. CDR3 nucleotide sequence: TGTGCCAGCGCCAAGGACTACAAACCCTACGAGCAGTACTTC. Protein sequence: CASAKDYKPYEQYF.

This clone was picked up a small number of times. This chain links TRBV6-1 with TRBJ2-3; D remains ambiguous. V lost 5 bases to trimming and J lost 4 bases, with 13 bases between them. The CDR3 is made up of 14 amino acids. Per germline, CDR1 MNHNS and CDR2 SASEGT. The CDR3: CASSTHLGPDTQYF. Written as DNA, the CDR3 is TGTGCCAGCAGTACGCACCTGGGCCCAGATACGCAGTATTTT.

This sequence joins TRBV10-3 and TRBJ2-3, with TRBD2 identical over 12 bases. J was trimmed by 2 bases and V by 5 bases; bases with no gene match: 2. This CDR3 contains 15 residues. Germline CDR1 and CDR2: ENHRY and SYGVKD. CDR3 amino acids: CAISRTSGVTDTQYF. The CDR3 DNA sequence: TGTGCCATCAGTCGGACTAGCGGGGTCACAGATACGCAGTATTTT.

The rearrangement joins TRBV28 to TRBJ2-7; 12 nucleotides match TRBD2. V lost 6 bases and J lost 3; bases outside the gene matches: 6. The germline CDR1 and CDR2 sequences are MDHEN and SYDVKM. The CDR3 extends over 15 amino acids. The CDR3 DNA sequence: TGTGCCAGCAGCCAGACTAGCGGGGGAAGCTACGAGCAGTACTTC. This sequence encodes CASSQTSGGSYEQYF. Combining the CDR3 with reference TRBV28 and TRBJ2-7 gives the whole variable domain DVKVTQSSRYLVKRTGEKVFLECVQDMDHENMFWYRQDPGLGLRLIYFSYDVKMKEKGDIPEGYSVSREKKERFSLILESASTNQTSMYLCASSQTSGGSYEQYFGPGTRLTVT.

The CDR3 loop is CASSLPGRWSEAFF. The CDR3 bases are TGTGCCAGCAGCTTACCGGGTCGTTGGTCTGAAGCTTTCTTT. The rearrangement uses TRBV7-2 and TRBJ1-1; D ambiguous. From germline, CDR1 is SGHTA and CDR2 FQGNSA. With 2 bases removed from V and 6 bases from J, the gap between germline ends came to 13 bases. This CDR3 has 14 residues.

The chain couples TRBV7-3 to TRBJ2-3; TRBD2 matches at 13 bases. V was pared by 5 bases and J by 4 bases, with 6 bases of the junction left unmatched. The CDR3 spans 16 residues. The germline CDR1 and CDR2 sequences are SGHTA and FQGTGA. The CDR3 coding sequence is TGTGCCAGCAGCCCCTCACTAGCGGGGGGGGCAGATACGCAGTATTTT. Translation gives CASSPSLAGGADTQYF.

The CDR3: CASSQDLSGSMNEQYF. The CDR3 region has the DNA TGTGCCAGCAGCCAAGATCTTAGCGGGAGCATGAACGAGCAGTACTTC. J is TRBJ2-7 and V is TRBV14; 9 bases match TRBD2. The CDR3 runs to 16 residues. CDR1 SGHDN and CDR2 FVKESK come from the germline V gene. V lost 0 bases and J lost 5; bases outside the gene matches: 8.

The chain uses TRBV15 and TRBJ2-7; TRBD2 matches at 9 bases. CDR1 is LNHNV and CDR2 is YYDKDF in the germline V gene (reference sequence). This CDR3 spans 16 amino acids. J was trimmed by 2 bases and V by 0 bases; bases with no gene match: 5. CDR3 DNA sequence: TGTGCCACCAGCAGAGATACCCAGCGGGGGGCCTACGAGCAGTACTTC. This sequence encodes CATSRDTQRGAYEQYF.

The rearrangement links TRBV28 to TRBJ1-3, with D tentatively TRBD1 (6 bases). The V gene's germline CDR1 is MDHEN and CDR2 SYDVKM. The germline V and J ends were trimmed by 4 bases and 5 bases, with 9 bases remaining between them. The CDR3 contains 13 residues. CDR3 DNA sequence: TGTGCCAGCAGTTCCGGACAGAGAAACACCATATATTTT. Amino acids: CASSSGQRNTIYF.

The CDR3 DNA reads as TGTGCCAGCAGTGTCGGGGGATTCACCCAAGAGACCCAGTACTTC. Translating it yields CASSVGGFTQETQYF. This rearrangement joins TRBV2 to TRBJ2-5; D perhaps matches TRBD2 (6 bases). The CDR3 is made up of 15 amino acids. CDR1 and CDR2 from the germline V gene are SNHLY and FYNNEI. Trimming removed 4 bases from V and 1 base from J, with 13 bases in between.

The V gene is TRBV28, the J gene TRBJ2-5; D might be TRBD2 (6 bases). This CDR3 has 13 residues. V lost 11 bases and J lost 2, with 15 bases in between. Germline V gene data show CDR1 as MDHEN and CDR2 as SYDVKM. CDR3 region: CAERPAGQETQYF. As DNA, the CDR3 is TGTGCCGAGCGACCGGCGGGGCAAGAGACCCAGTACTTC.

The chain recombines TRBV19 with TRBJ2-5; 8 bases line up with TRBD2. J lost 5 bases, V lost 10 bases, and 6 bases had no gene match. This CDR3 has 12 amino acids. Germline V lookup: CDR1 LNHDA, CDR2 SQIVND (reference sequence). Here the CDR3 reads CAKAGVGETQYF. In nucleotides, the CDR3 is TGTGCCAAAGCGGGAGTAGGTGAGACCCAGTACTTC.

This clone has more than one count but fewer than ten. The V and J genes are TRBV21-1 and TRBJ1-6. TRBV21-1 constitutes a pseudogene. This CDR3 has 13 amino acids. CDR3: CASSKQLNSPLHF. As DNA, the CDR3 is TGTGCCAGCAGCAAACAACTAAATTCACCCCTCCACTTT.